Presented here are 2 T cell receptor beta chains from one specimen sequenced in a study of shared clonotypes between healthy human individuals. Sequencing used immunoSEQ multiplex PCR; TCRdb keeps in-frame clones, though not all of them. Of about 1.5 million clones listed, around 98% are singletons. The source material was naive CD4+ T cells sorted from blood. As to subset: CD45RA+ positively selected. Every receptor here comes from a man aged 30 to 39 in good health.

This clone was counted once. The CDR3 protein is CSVESTHSYNEQFF. CDR3 in DNA: TGCAGCGTTGAATCGACACACTCCTACAATGAGCAGTTCTTC. This chain connects TRBV29-1 to TRBJ2-1, with unresolved D. CDR3 length equals 14 residues. Trimming left V 2 bases short and J 0 bases short, with 8 bases between. Per germline, CDR1 SQVTM and CDR2 ANQGSEA.

Only one count was recorded for this clone. This chain connects TRBV28 to TRBJ2-7; 10 bases match TRBD2. Per the germline V gene, CDR1 is MDHEN and CDR2 is SYDVKM. The length of the CDR3 is 15 residues. With 5 bases clipped from V and 3 bases from J, the junction kept 7 bases outside the gene matches. CDR3 in DNA: TGTGCCAGCAGTCTAGCGGGAGTGGCTTTCTACGAGCAGTACTTC. This codes for CASSLAGVAFYEQYF.